Listed here are 30 T cell receptor beta chains from one sample, sequenced in a study of shared clonotypes between healthy human individuals. The method was immunoSEQ multiplex PCR; TCRdb's version includes in-frame clones alone and lacks a portion of them. Of hundreds of thousands of clones in the sample, roughly 96% are singletons; the top ten hold 0.11%. CD45RO negativity and positive selection for CCR7 defined naive CD8 cells, a population that excluded terminally differentiated effector memory CD45RA+ cells. Sequencing was performed on naive CD8+ T cells sorted from blood. Source of these receptors: a woman aged 25 to 39 in good health.

The V and J genes are TRBV7-8 and TRBJ2-7; 11 bases are shared with TRBD2. Germline loops: CDR1 SGHVS, CDR2 FQNEAQ. CDR3 length: 19 residues. V was clipped by 1 base and J by 4 bases; unmatched bases: 15. CDR3 sequence: CASSLGRRVRLAGGYEQYF. In DNA, the CDR3 is TGTGCCAGCAGCTTAGGTAGGCGTGTGAGGCTAGCGGGAGGTTACGAGCAGTACTTC.

This chain connects TRBV5-1 to TRBJ2-1; TRBD1 matches 7 bases. The CDR3 runs 15 residues. V shed 2 bases, J shed 4 bases, and the junction held 6 bases outside the gene matches. Germline loops: CDR1 SGHRS, CDR2 YFSETQ. DNA for the CDR3: TGCGCCAGCAGCTTCCGGGACAGAAGTTACAATGAGCAGTTCTTC. This sequence encodes CASSFRDRSYNEQFF.

The chain combines TRBV27 with TRBJ1-2; D is perhaps TRBD1 (5 bases). This CDR3 has 13 amino acids. V dropped 5 bases and J dropped 5 bases, with 12 bases sitting between them. CDR1 is MNHEY, CDR2 SMNVEV, per germline (reference sequence). This chain's CDR3 is CASSRGTEYGYTF. The CDR3 coding sequence is TGTGCCAGCAGTAGAGGGACGGAATATGGCTACACCTTC.

V usage is TRBV5-5 and J usage is TRBJ2-7, with a weak D call TRBD1 (6 bases). The CDR3 is 14 residues long. Trimming stripped 4 bases from V and 2 bases from J, with 13 bases between. In germline, CDR1 is SGHKS, CDR2 YYEKEE (reference sequence). The DNA of the CDR3 is TGTGCCAGCAGCGTCTACAGGGAAACCTACGAGCAGTACTTC. Its translation is CASSVYRETYEQYF.

This chain connects TRBV5-1 to TRBJ1-5; no firm D call. V was trimmed by 1 base and J by 0 bases, leaving 8 bases between them. The CDR3 length is 15 residues. From germline, CDR1 is SGHRS and CDR2 YFSETQ. DNA for the CDR3: TGCGCCAGCAGCTTGTTGCCGGATAGCAATCAGCCCCAGCATTTT. It yields the protein CASSLLPDSNQPQHF.

The chain recombines TRBV4-2 with TRBJ2-7, with 13 positions matching TRBD2. The CDR3 runs 18 residues. Germline V lookup: CDR1 LGHNA, CDR2 YNFKEQ. The V segment lost 0 bases and the J segment 4 bases; nucleotides outside the gene matches: 9. Here the CDR3 DNA reads TGTGCCAGCAGCCAAGAAGCAGGACTAGCGGGAGTTGAGTACGAGCAGTACTTC. This codes for CASSQEAGLAGVEYEQYF.

The chain combines TRBV6-5 with TRBJ1-2; D perhaps matches TRBD1 (5 bases). Germline V CDR1 and CDR2: MNHEY, SVGAGI. The CDR3 covers 15 residues. V lost 0 bases, J lost 2 bases, and 10 bases lay in between. CDR3 sequence reads: CASSYSGGRNYGYTF. CDR3 bases: TGTGCCAGCAGTTACTCCGGGGGTAGGAACTATGGCTACACCTTC.

The chain has TRBV27 and TRBJ2-7; 7 nucleotides agree with TRBD1. The V segment lost 0 bases and the J segment 3 bases; nucleotides outside the gene matches: 5. The CDR3 is made up of 15 amino acids. The germline CDR1 and CDR2 sequences are MNHEY and SMNVEV (reference sequence). CDR3 loop: CASSLSKGARYEQYF. CDR3 coding DNA: TGTGCCAGCAGTTTATCGAAGGGGGCCCGCTACGAGCAGTACTTC.

Points on this clone: This sample also contains other DNA sequences that code for the same CDR3. The chain employs TRBV27 and TRBJ2-7, with a possible D match to TRBD2 (6 bases). V lost 2 bases and J 1 base, leaving 9 bases between the germline ends. The germline CDR1 and CDR2 sequences are MNHEY and SMNVEV (reference sequence). This CDR3 is 14 amino acids long. The CDR3 is CASSLTGTSYEQYF. The CDR3 bases are TGTGCCAGCAGTTTAACCGGGACTTCCTACGAGCAGTACTTC.

This chain joins TRBV11-2 and TRBJ2-1; 9 nucleotides match TRBD1. V shed 4 bases, J shed 3 bases, and the junction held 7 bases outside the gene matches. The CDR3 totals 16 residues. Germline V gene lookup returns CDR1 SGHAT and CDR2 FQNNGV. CDR3 sequence: CASSSNRGLHYNEQFF. The CDR3 coding sequence is TGTGCCAGCAGCTCCAACAGGGGGCTCCACTACAATGAGCAGTTCTTC.

V usage is TRBV15 and J usage is TRBJ2-3; weak D call: TRBD2 (6 bases). Germline V lookup: CDR1 LNHNV, CDR2 YYDKDF (reference sequence). V dropped 3 bases and J dropped 1 base, with 11 bases sitting between them. This CDR3 is 15 amino acids long. The CDR3 loop is CATSRERVRTDTQYF. CDR3 sequence (DNA): TGTGCCACCAGCAGGGAGCGGGTACGCACAGATACGCAGTATTTT.

The gene calls are TRBV7-9 and TRBJ2-3; a weak D match, TRBD1 (6 bases). The CDR3 is made up of 14 amino acids. In germline, CDR1 is SEHNR, CDR2 FQNEAQ (reference sequence). The germline V and J ends were trimmed by 6 bases and 4 bases, with 14 bases remaining between them. The CDR3: CASSGGQTADTQYF. As DNA, the CDR3 is TGTGCCAGCAGTGGTGGACAGACCGCAGATACGCAGTATTTT.

The rearrangement joins TRBV27 to TRBJ2-3; no clear D. CDR3 length: 11 residues. Per germline, CDR1 MNHEY and CDR2 SMNVEV (reference sequence). The V end lost 7 bases, the J end lost 4 bases, and 6 bases lay between the germline ends. The CDR3 DNA is TGTGCCAGCACAGTCGCAGATACGCAGTATTTT. Translating gives CASTVADTQYF.

The V and J genes are TRBV5-3 and TRBJ2-3; 13 bases map to TRBD2. TRBV5-3 qualifies as an ORF whose function is uncertain. The CDR3 is made up of 15 amino acids. V lost 4 bases and J lost 4; bases outside the gene matches: 3. The CDR3 sequence: CARSRTSGSADTQYF. CDR3 coding DNA: TGTGCCAGAAGCCGGACTAGCGGGAGTGCAGATACGCAGTATTTT.

The chain is built from TRBV7-9 and TRBJ2-5, with D possibly TRBD1 on 5 matching bases. Germline V gene data show CDR1 as SEHNR and CDR2 as FQNEAQ (reference sequence). There are 12 residues in the CDR3. The V and J ends lost 5 bases and 4 bases respectively, with 8 bases between them. The CDR3 here is CASSEGVETQYF. Written as DNA, the CDR3 is TGTGCCAGCAGCGAAGGGGTAGAGACCCAGTACTTC.

This chain links TRBV7-6 with TRBJ2-5; unclear D gene. Germline values: CDR1 SGHVS, CDR2 FNYEAQ. The ends were cut back, 0 bases at V and 0 bases at J, with 8 bases in the middle. The CDR3 has 15 amino acids. The CDR3 region has the DNA TGTGCCAGCAGCTTAGCGGGCCCGAACCAAGAGACCCAGTACTTC. It is translated as CASSLAGPNQETQYF.

The V gene is TRBV27, the J gene TRBJ1-4, with TRBD1 as a possible D gene (6 bases). V was cut by 6 bases and J by 7 bases, with 21 bases left in between. The CDR3 totals 16 residues. The V gene's germline CDR1 is MNHEY and CDR2 SMNVEV (reference sequence). The CDR3 DNA follows: TGTGCCAGCAGCTTCGCTGCAGGGGACTTCGGTGAAAAACTGTTTTTT. Protein sequence: CASSFAAGDFGEKLFF.

V gene TRBV11-1 combines with J gene TRBJ1-4; D is unresolved. The CDR3 is 14 amino acids. Trimming removed 4 bases at V and 7 bases at J, with 13 bases between. Germline CDR1 is SGHAT and CDR2 is FQDESV (reference sequence). The CDR3 DNA follows: TGTGCCAGCAGCTCGGGCTCGACGGGTGAAAAACTGTTTTTT. Amino acids: CASSSGSTGEKLFF.

V gene TRBV7-9 combines with J gene TRBJ1-5, with 7 bases that match TRBD1. The CDR3 length is 15 residues. The V gene end was trimmed by 5 bases and the J gene end by 4 bases; junction bases not matched to a gene: 8. The V gene's germline CDR1 is SEHNR and CDR2 FQNEAQ (reference sequence). The CDR3 is CASSPKGAGNQPQHF. CDR3 bases: TGTGCCAGCAGCCCAAAGGGGGCGGGGAATCAGCCCCAGCATTTT.

This clone is a singleton in its sample. The V and J genes are TRBV7-9 and TRBJ2-5; TRBD2 might be the D (5 bases). Per germline, CDR1 SEHNR and CDR2 FQNEAQ (reference sequence). Trimming took 5 bases from V and 0 from J, leaving 13 bases between them. The CDR3 is 15 amino acids. This CDR3 is CASSPSGRYQETQYF. DNA of the CDR3: TGTGCCAGCAGCCCCAGCGGAAGGTACCAAGAGACCCAGTACTTC.

V is TRBV9 and J is TRBJ2-1; 12 positions match TRBD2. Germline V gene lookup returns CDR1 SGDLS and CDR2 YYNGEE. Trimming took 1 base from V and 8 from J; bases not matched to a gene: 19. This CDR3 is built from 20 residues. The CDR3 DNA sequence: TGTGCCAGCAGCGTATCCGTCCAGCCCAAGACTAGCGGGAGTCAGGATGAGCAGTTCTTC. This translates into CASSVSVQPKTSGSQDEQFF.

The CDR3 DNA sequence: TGTGCCAGCAGTCCCGGGACAGGGGGCGCAGGGCCTCAGCCCCAGCATTTT. As protein: CASSPGTGGAGPQPQHF. V is TRBV2 and J is TRBJ1-5; 12 bases line up with TRBD1. V trimming: 5 bases; J trimming: 6 bases; junction bases outside the gene matches: 11. Germline values: CDR1 SNHLY, CDR2 FYNNEI. The CDR3 runs 17 residues.

The rearrangement joins TRBV2 to TRBJ2-1; D is possibly TRBD1 (5 bases). Per the germline V gene, CDR1 is SNHLY and CDR2 is FYNNEI. The V end lost 6 bases, the J end lost 4 bases, and 10 bases lay between the germline ends. The CDR3 sequence is 13 residues long. The CDR3 spells CASSSTDYNEQFF. CDR3 nucleotides: TGTGCCAGCAGCTCGACAGATTACAATGAGCAGTTCTTC.

The chain recombines TRBV5-4 with TRBJ2-3, with 7 bases lining up with TRBD1. Trimming at V came to 4 bases and at J to 2 bases, leaving 4 bases not matched to a gene. Germline loops: CDR1 SGHNT, CDR2 YYREEE (reference sequence). The length of the CDR3 is 14 residues. CDR3 nucleotide sequence: TGTGCCAGCAGCCTGGGACAGAACACAGATACGCAGTATTTT. This codes for CASSLGQNTDTQYF.

The chain carries TRBV5-4 and TRBJ2-7; D unresolved. The V gene lost 4 bases and the J gene lost 7 bases, with 9 bases spanning the gap. The CDR3 is made up of 11 amino acids. Germline V gene sequence: CDR1 SGHNT, CDR2 YYREEE (reference sequence). The DNA of the CDR3 is TGTGCCAGCAGCGGACCGGGTGAGCAGTACTTC. Amino acids: CASSGPGEQYF.

V usage is TRBV4-1 and J usage is TRBJ2-1; D unclear. The CDR3 contains 17 residues. Germline V gives CDR1 MGHRA, CDR2 YSYEKL. V dropped 0 bases and J dropped 3 bases, with 15 bases sitting between them. CDR3 bases: TGCGCCAGCAGCCAAGACGAATTAGGGAAGGACTACAATGAGCAGTTCTTC. Translation gives CASSQDELGKDYNEQFF.

The chain uses TRBV11-2 and TRBJ2-5, with 10 bases aligning to TRBD2. TRBJ2-7 matches the DNA end more closely, so the J call is doubtful. Germline V gene sequence: CDR1 SGHAT, CDR2 FQNNGV. The length of the CDR3 is 17 residues. The CDR3 DNA reads as TGTGCCAGCAGCTTAGTTCTAGCGGGAGCGTCAACCTACGAGCAGTACTTC. It codes for CASSLVLAGASTYEQYF.

In its sample, this clone was seen once. The chain combines TRBV5-8 with TRBJ2-5; D unclear. The J call may be mistaken, given a closer DNA end match to TRBJ2-7. CDR1 is SGHTS and CDR2 is YDEGEE in the germline V gene. This CDR3 region has 11 residues. CDR3: CASSFIDEQYF. CDR3 nucleotides: TGTGCCAGCAGCTTTATCGACGAGCAGTACTTC.

Written as DNA, the CDR3 is TGTGCCAGCAGCCAACCCGGGACGCCAGCCCACGAGCAGTACTTC. Its translation: CASSQPGTPAHEQYF. The chain is built from TRBV14 and TRBJ2-7; D tentatively fits TRBD1 or TRBD2 (5 bases each). CDR3 length: 15 residues. V was trimmed by 2 bases and J by 5 bases, leaving 16 bases between them. Germline CDR1 reads SGHDN; CDR2 reads FVKESK. The full variable domain, completed using reference TRBV14 and TRBJ2-7, is EAGVTQFPSHSVIEKGQTVTLRCDPISGHDNLYWYRRVMGKEIKFLLHFVKESKQDESGMPNNRFLAERTGGTYSTLKVQPAELEDSGVYFCASSQPGTPAHEQYFGPGTRLTVT.

A remark on this clone: Other DNA sequences from this sample encode an identical CDR3 as well. The rearrangement links TRBV7-9 to TRBJ2-5; the D gene is possibly TRBD1 (5 bases). In germline, CDR1 is SEHNR, CDR2 FQNEAQ (reference sequence). The CDR3 contains 13 residues. Trimming pared 3 bases from V and 5 bases from J, leaving 10 bases between. The CDR3 sequence is CASSLVGPETQYF. CDR3 nucleotide sequence: TGTGCCAGCAGCTTGGTGGGGCCCGAGACCCAGTACTTC.